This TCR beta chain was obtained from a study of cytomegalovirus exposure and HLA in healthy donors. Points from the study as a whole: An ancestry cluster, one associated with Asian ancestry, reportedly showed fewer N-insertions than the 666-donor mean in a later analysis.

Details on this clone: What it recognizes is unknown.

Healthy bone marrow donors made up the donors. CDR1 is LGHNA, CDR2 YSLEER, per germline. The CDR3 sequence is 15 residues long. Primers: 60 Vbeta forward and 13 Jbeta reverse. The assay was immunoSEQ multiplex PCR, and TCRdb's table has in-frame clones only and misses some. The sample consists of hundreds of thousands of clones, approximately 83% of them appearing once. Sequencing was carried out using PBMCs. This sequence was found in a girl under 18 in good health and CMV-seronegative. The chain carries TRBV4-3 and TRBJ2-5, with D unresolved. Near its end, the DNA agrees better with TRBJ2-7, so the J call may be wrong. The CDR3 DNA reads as TGCGCCAGCAGCGTCCAGGCCAGCGCAGACTACGAGCAGTACTTC. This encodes CASSVQASADYEQYF.